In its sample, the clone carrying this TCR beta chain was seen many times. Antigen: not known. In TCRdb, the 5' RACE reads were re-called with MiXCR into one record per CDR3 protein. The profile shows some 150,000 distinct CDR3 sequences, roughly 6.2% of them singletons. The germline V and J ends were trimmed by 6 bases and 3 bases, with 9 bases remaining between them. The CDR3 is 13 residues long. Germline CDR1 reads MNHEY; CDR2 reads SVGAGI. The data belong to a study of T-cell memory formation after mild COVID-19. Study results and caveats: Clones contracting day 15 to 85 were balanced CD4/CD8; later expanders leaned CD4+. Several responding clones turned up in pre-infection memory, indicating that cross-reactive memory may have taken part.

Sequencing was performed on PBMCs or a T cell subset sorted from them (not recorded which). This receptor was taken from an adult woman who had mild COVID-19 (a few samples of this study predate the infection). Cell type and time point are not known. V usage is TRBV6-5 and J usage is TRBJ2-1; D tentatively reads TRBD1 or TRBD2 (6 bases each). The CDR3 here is CASRGGLYNEQFF. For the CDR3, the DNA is TGTGCCAGCAGGGGGGGCCTCTACAATGAGCAGTTCTTC.